Sequencing of this T cell receptor (beta chain) was carried out in a study of beta chain features in type 1 diabetes. Study as a whole: Healthy donors and patients showed comparable age, gender and cell yields.

This clone has more than one count but fewer than ten. Its antigen is as yet unknown. This CDR3 spans 11 amino acids. The V end was cut by 8 bases, the J end by 3 bases, with 10 bases between. In germline, CDR1 is GTSNPN, CDR2 SVGIG (reference sequence). The entirety of the isolated RNA underwent reverse transcription, so expressed TCRB transcripts were sequenced. An average roughly 3.3 million reads came from naive, central memory and regulatory T cell samples. Libraries were prepared by immunoSEQ multiplex PCR; TCRdb keeps only in-frame clonotypes and omits some of them. The data show hundreds of thousands of clones, roughly 15% seen once. General study points: Naive, central memory and Treg TCRB repertoires appeared more alike in patients than in healthy donors. All four CD4+ subsets from Type 1 diabetes patients carried moderately but significantly shorter TCRB CDR3s. Patients with type 1 diabetes showed fewer VDJ junction insertions and more deletions.

This sequence joins TRBV30 and TRBJ1-1; no reliable D call. The sequenced sample was naive CD4+ T cells from blood. The TCR comes from a young man with type 1 diabetes. In nucleotides, the CDR3 is TGTGCCGCTTGCGGCTACACTGAAGCTTTCTTT. Encoded protein: CAACGYTEAFF.